This TCR beta chain emerged from a study of patients and donors after allogeneic stem cell transplantation (TCRdb year 2020). This clonotype is deemed medium-sized (0.01 to 0.1%). Its antigen is not yet known. Per-base quality was not reported, and no clone a single base away is much larger than it. Library preparation was by RT-PCR. This sample was sequenced with a NextSeq 550. The public reads were quality trimmed at Q25 with fastp and then assembled into clones with MiXCR by TCRdb, keeping productive beta chains. For every CDR3 protein sequence, its rows merge into one entry that carries the most common genes and DNA. The sample table contains about 230,000 distinct CDR3 sequences; only one count was recorded for 14% of them. The top ten constitute around a tenth of the sample. For CDR1 and CDR2, the germline V gene lists LGHNA and YSLEER. Germline trimming: 2 bases from V, 2 bases from J; junction bases outside gene matches: 9. There are 16 amino acids in the CDR3, from cysteine to phenylalanine inclusive. CDR3 DNA is the only sequence kept; it has 48 bases, read in frame from the first base.

The TCR comes from a human donor who was either an allogeneic HSCT recipient or a stem cell or donor lymphocyte infusion donor (not recorded which). It is not recorded whose cells these are; they may come from a transplant donor. Material: blood, either unsorted or a sorted T cell fraction (not recorded which). Recombination joined TRBV4-3 with TRBJ2-7, with 7 central nucleotides matching TRBD1. The CDR3 here reads CASSQLHRGGAYEQYF. The DNA sequence is as follows: TGCGCCAGCAGCCAACTTCACAGGGGTGGGGCCTACGAGCAGTACTTC.